The 13 T cell receptor beta chains below come from one sample, sequenced in a study of cytomegalovirus exposure and HLA in healthy donors. 13 Jbeta primers and 60 Vbeta primers were used for the PCR. The assay was immunoSEQ multiplex PCR, and TCRdb's table has in-frame clones only and misses some. The sample consists of about 150,000 clones, 65% to 70% of them appearing once. Specimen: PBMCs. These receptor sequences come from a man aged 30 to 45 in good health and CMV-seropositive.

The genes are TRBV7-9 and TRBJ1-1, with D possibly being TRBD1 (6 bases). Looked up from germline, CDR1 is SEHNR and CDR2 is FQNEAQ (reference sequence). The CDR3 covers 16 residues. The V end lost 6 bases, the J end lost 0 bases, and 17 bases lay between the germline ends. This chain's CDR3 is CASSLPRGALNTEAFF. The CDR3 bases are TGTGCCAGCAGTCTCCCCCGGGGGGCGTTGAACACTGAAGCTTTCTTT.

The chain carries TRBV27 and TRBJ2-1; 9 positions match TRBD2. The CDR3 is 16 residues long. With 5 bases clipped from V and 3 bases from J, the junction kept 8 bases outside the gene matches. The V gene's germline CDR1 is MNHEY and CDR2 SMNVEV (reference sequence). In DNA, the CDR3 is TGTGCCAGCAGTCAATTAGCGGGAGAATTCTACAATGAGCAGTTCTTC. This encodes CASSQLAGEFYNEQFF.

The rearrangement uses TRBV19 and TRBJ2-1; 8 nucleotides line up with TRBD2. CDR1 and CDR2 (germline): LNHDA, SQIVND (reference sequence). The CDR3 consists of 19 residues. After removal of 0 bases from V and 6 bases from J, the junction contained 16 bases not matched to a gene. Here the CDR3 reads CASSIERSWGAGVANEQFF. Here the CDR3 DNA reads TGTGCCAGTAGTATAGAACGGAGTTGGGGAGCGGGAGTAGCCAATGAGCAGTTCTTC.

The J gene is TRBJ2-1, the V gene TRBV9; a possible D gene is TRBD2 (6 bases). Germline V CDR1 and CDR2: SGDLS, YYNGEE. This CDR3 has 13 residues. Trimming shortened V by 4 bases and J by 9 bases, and 14 bases separated the two germline ends. CDR3 DNA: TGTGCCAGCAGCCCGGTCGGGAGCCGTGAGCAGTTCTTC. Translation gives CASSPVGSREQFF.

The chain combines TRBV19 with TRBJ1-5; 8 positions match TRBD1. CDR1 and CDR2 (germline): LNHDA, SQIVND (reference sequence). V lost 3 bases, J lost 2 bases, and 6 bases stayed unmatched. The CDR3 covers 16 residues. CDR3 residues: CASSILQGARNQPQHF. CDR3 nucleotides: TGTGCCAGTAGTATCCTCCAGGGGGCGCGCAATCAGCCCCAGCATTTT.

The V and J genes are TRBV5-1 and TRBJ2-3; 10 bases map to TRBD2. From germline, CDR1 is SGHRS and CDR2 YFSETQ. The V and J ends lost 0 bases and 0 bases, in that order; junction bases with no gene match: 1. The CDR3 sequence is 16 residues long. The DNA of the CDR3 is TGCGCCAGCAGCTTGGCGACTAGCGGGAGCACAGATACGCAGTATTTT. Its translation: CASSLATSGSTDTQYF. Drawing the rest from reference TRBV5-1 and TRBJ2-3, the complete variable domain is KAGVTQTPRYLIKTRGQQVTLSCSPISGHRSVSWYQQTPGQGLQFLFEYFSETQRNKGNFPGRFSGRQFSNSRSEMNVSTLELGDSALYLCASSLATSGSTDTQYFGPGTRLTVL.

This clone was detected a few times. This rearrangement joins TRBV6-5 to TRBJ1-1, with a possible D match to TRBD1 (5 bases). The CDR3 has 12 residues. V was cut by 2 bases and J by 11 bases, with 12 bases left in between. The germline gives CDR1 MNHEY, CDR2 SVGAGI. The CDR3 loop reads CASSYDSVTAFF. CDR3 nucleotide sequence: TGTGCCAGCAGTTACGACAGCGTTACGGCTTTCTTT.

The rearrangement links TRBV28 to TRBJ2-3; D unresolved. The CDR3 is made up of 14 amino acids. Trimming cost V 4 bases and J 6 bases, with 14 bases left between them. Germline CDR1 and CDR2: MDHEN and SYDVKM. CDR3: CASSSTGAWDTQYF. CDR3 nucleotide sequence: TGTGCCAGCAGTTCAACCGGTGCATGGGATACGCAGTATTTT.

This clone was seen only once. The chain is built from TRBV5-1 and TRBJ2-1; a weak D match, TRBD2 (5 bases). V was trimmed by 0 bases and J by 4 bases, leaving 14 bases between them. Germline V CDR1 and CDR2: SGHRS, YFSETQ. The CDR3 covers 16 residues. This CDR3 is CASSLDPGGKYNEQFF. The CDR3 bases are TGCGCCAGCAGCTTGGACCCCGGAGGAAAGTACAATGAGCAGTTCTTC.

This chain links TRBV27 with TRBJ2-7, with 8 bases lining up with TRBD2. Looked up from germline, CDR1 is MNHEY and CDR2 is SMNVEV (reference sequence). The CDR3 consists of 13 residues. Unmatched junction bases numbered 6, after V lost 8 bases and J lost 3 bases. Here the CDR3 DNA reads TGTGCCAGCTCGGACACTAGCGGCTACGAGCAGTACTTC. Translation: CASSDTSGYEQYF.

V gene TRBV4-1 combines with J gene TRBJ2-2, with 9 positions matching TRBD2. The CDR3 totals 16 residues. Germline V gives CDR1 MGHRA, CDR2 YSYEKL. The trim removed 4 bases at V and 6 bases at J, leaving 9 bases unmatched. CDR3 in amino acids: CASSLLGLAVAGELFF. CDR3 bases: TGCGCCAGCAGCCTATTGGGACTAGCTGTGGCCGGGGAGCTGTTTTTT.

V and J are TRBV5-8 and TRBJ1-2; tentatively, D is TRBD1 (6 bases). Trimming removed 2 bases at V and 4 bases at J, with 15 bases between. The CDR3 loop spans 15 amino acids. Germline CDR1 and CDR2: SGHTS and YDEGEE. CDR3 region: CASSFLRGTLYGYTF. CDR3 nucleotides: TGTGCCAGCAGCTTTCTGCGGGGGACACTCTATGGCTACACCTTC.

This chain uses TRBV4-1 with TRBJ2-5; 8 nucleotides agree with TRBD1. The J call may be mistaken, given a closer DNA end match to TRBJ2-7. The CDR3 runs 15 residues. Germline V gene data show CDR1 as MGHRA and CDR2 as YSYEKL. CDR3 amino acids: CASSQSTGGRGEQYF. CDR3 bases: TGCGCCAGCAGCCAGAGCACAGGGGGGAGAGGCGAGCAGTACTTC.